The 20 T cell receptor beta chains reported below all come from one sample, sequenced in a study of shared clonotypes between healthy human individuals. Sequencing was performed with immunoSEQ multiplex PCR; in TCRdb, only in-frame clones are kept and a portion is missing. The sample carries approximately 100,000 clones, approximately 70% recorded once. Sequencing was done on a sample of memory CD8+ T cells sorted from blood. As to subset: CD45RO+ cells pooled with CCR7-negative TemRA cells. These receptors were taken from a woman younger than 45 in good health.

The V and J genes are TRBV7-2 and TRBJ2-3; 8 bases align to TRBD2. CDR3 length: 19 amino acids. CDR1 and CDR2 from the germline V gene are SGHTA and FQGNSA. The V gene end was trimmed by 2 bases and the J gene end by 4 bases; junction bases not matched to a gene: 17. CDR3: CASSLRGIAGGRLADTQYF. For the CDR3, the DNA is TGTGCCAGCAGCTTACGGGGGATTGCTGGCGGGAGGCTCGCAGATACGCAGTATTTT.

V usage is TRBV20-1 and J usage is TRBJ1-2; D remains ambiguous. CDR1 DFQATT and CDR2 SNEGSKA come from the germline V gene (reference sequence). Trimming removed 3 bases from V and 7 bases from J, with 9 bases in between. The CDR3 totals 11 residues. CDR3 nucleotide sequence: TGCAGTGCTAGGGACGGCGCTGGCTACACCTTC. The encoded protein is CSARDGAGYTF.

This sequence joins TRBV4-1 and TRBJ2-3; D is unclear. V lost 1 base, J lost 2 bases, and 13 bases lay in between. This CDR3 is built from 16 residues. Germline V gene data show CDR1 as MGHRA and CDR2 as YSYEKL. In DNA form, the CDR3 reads TGCGCCAGCAGCCAAGGTCCGTGGGGTCTCACAGATACGCAGTATTTT. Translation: CASSQGPWGLTDTQYF.

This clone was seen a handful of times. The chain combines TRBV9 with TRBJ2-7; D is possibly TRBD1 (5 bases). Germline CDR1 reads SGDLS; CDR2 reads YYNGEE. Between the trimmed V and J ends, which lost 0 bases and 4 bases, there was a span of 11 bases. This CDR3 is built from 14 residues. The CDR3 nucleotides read TGTGCCAGCAGCGTAGCGGACAAGGGGTACGAGCAGTACTTC. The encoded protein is CASSVADKGYEQYF.

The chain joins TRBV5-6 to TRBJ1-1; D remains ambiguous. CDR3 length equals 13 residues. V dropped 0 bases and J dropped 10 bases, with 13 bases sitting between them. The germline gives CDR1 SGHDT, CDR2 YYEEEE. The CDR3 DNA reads TGTGCCAGCAGCTTGGCTGGGTTTAATGGAGCTTTCTTT. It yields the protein CASSLAGFNGAFF.

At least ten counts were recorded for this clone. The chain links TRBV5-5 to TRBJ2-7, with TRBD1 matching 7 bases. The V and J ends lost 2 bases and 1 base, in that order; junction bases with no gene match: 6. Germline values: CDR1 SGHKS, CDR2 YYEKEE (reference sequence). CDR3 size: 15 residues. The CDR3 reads CASSFKQGYSYEQYF. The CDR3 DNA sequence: TGTGCCAGCAGCTTCAAACAGGGGTATTCCTACGAGCAGTACTTC. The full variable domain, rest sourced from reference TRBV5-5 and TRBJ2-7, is DAGVTQSPTHLIKTRGQQVTLRCSPISGHKSVSWYQQVLGQGPQFIFQYYEKEERGRGNFPDRFSARQFPNYSSELNVNALLLGDSALYLCASSFKQGYSYEQYFGPGTRLTVT.

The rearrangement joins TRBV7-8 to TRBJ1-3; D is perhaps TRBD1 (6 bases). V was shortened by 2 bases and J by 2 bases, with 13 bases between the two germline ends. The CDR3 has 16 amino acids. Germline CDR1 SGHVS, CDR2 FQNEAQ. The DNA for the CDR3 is TGTGCCAGCAGCTTATTCAGGGGAGGGGCTGGAAACACCATATATTTT. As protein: CASSLFRGGAGNTIYF. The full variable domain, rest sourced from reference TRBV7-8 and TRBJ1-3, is GAGVSQSPRYKVAKRGQDVALRCDPISGHVSLFWYQQALGQGPEFLTYFQNEAQLDKSGLPSDRFFAERPEGSVSTLKIQRTQQEDSAVYLCASSLFRGGAGNTIYFGEGSWLTVV.

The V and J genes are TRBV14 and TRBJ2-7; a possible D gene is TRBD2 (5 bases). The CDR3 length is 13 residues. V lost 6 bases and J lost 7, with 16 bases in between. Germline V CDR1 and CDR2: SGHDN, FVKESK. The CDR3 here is CASSSGLLGEQYF. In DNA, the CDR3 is TGTGCCAGCAGTTCCGGACTTCTCGGGGAGCAGTACTTC.

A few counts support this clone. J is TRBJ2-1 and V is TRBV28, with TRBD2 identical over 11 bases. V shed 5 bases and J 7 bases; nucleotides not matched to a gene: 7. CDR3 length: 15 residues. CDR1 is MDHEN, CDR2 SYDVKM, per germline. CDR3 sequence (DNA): TGTGCCAGCAGTAAACTAGCGGGAGAGGTAAATGAGCAGTTCTTC. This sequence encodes CASSKLAGEVNEQFF.

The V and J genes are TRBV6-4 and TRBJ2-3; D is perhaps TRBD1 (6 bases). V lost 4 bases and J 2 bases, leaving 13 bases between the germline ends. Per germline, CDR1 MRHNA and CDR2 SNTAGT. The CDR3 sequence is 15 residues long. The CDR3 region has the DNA TGTGCCAGCAGTGTTGGGGGCGCAGACACAGATACGCAGTATTTT. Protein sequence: CASSVGGADTDTQYF.

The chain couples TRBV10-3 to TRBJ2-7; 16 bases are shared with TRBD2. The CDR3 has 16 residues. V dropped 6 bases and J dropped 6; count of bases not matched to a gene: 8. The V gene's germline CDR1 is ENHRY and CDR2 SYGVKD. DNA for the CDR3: TGTGCCATCAGATCCGGGACTAGCGGGAGGGCCGTCGAGCAGTACTTC. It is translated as CAIRSGTSGRAVEQYF.

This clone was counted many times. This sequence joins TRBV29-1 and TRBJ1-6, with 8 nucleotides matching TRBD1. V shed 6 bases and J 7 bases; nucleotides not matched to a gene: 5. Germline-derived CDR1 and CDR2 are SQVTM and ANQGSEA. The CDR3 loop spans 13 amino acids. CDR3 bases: TGCAGCGTCGGACAGGGATTCAATTCACCCCTCCACTTT. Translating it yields CSVGQGFNSPLHF.

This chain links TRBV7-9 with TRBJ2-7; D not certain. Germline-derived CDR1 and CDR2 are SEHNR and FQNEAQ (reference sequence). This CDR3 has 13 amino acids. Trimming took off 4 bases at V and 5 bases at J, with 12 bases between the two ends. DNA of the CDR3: TGTGCCAGCAGCTCCATGCCACGCCACGAGCAGTACTTC. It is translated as CASSSMPRHEQYF.

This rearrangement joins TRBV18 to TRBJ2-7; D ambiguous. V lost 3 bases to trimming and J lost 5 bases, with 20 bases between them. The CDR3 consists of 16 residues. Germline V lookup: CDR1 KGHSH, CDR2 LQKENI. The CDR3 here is CASSPHLKGMLHEQYF. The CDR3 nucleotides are TGTGCCAGCTCACCGCATCTCAAGGGAATGCTCCACGAGCAGTACTTC.

For the CDR3, the DNA is TGTGCCAGCAGCCAACAACCGGGACTAGCGGCCACAGATACGCAGTATTTT. Translating gives CASSQQPGLAATDTQYF. The chain carries TRBV4-2 and TRBJ2-3; TRBD2 agrees at 11 bases. Trimming at V came to 2 bases and at J to 2 bases, leaving 6 bases not matched to a gene. The CDR3 spans 17 residues. Germline V CDR1 and CDR2: LGHNA, YNFKEQ.

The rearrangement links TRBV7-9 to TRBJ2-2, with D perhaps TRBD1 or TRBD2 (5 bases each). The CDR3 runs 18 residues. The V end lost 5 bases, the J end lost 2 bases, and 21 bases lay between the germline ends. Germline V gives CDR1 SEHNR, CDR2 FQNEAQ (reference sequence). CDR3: CASSPGRRSPPNTGELFF. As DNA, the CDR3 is TGTGCCAGCAGCCCGGGACGAAGATCCCCCCCTAACACCGGGGAGCTGTTTTTT.

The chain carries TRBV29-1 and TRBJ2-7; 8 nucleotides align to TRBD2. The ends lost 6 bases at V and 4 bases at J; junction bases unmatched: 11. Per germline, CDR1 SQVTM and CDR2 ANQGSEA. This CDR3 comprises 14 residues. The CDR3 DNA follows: TGCAGCGTCCCCCCAAGCGGGAGTGGGTACGAGCAGTACTTC. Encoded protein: CSVPPSGSGYEQYF.

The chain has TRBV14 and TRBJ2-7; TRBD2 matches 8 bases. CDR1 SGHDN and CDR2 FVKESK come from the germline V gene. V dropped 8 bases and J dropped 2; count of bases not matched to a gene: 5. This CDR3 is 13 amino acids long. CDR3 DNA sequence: TGTGCCAGCGCTCGCGGGGGGACCTACGAGCAGTACTTC. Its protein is CASARGGTYEQYF.

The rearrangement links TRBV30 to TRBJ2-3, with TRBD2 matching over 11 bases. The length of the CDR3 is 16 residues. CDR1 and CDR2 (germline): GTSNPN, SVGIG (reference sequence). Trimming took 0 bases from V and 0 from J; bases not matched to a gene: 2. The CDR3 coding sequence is TGTGCCTGGAGTGTAGGGACTAGCGGAAGCACAGATACGCAGTATTTT. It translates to CAWSVGTSGSTDTQYF.

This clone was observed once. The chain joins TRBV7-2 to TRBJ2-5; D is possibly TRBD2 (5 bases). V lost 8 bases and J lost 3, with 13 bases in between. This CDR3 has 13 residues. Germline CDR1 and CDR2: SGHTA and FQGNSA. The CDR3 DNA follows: TGTGCCAGCGAGGGAAGGTCGGAAGAGACCCAGTACTTC. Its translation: CASEGRSEETQYF.